This T cell receptor (beta chain) was profiled in a study of T cell repertoires in cytomegalovirus infection (dated by TCRdb to between 2018 and 2021). At the level of the whole study: Peptide stimulations targeted recently identified HLA-C-restricted CMV epitopes, whose presentation resists viral immunomodulation, together with well-studied HLA-B-restricted epitopes. Donor HLA type was relevant to the analysis, as public TCR beta signatures indicated carriage of CMV infection together with the matching HLA type. Results and caveats for the whole study, not just this receptor: Cumulative frequency of public TCR beta family members discriminated carriers of CMV infection plus the relevant HLA type in this cohort and an independent approximately 370-donor cohort. The ex vivo response was dominated by HLA-C-restricted CMV-specific TCR beta clonotypes, which also provided the single most frequent clonotype in two of eight donors.

The sample's treatment or condition label, decoded: in vitro stimulation with specific CMV peptide epitopes to enrich CMV-specific T cells. This clonotype was recorded a few times. The clone's antigen remains unknown. Base qualities are not at hand, and no much larger clone is one base apart. The data were produced on an Illumina HiSeq 1500. TCRdb trimmed public reads at Q25 via fastp, called clones via MiXCR and kept in-frame beta chains. Identical CDR3 protein sequences are pooled into one entry, listed with their most common genes and DNA. Present in this sample are about 890,000 distinct CDR3 sequences, around 31% of which were seen just once. The ten largest account for roughly an eighth of the sample. In the germline V gene, CDR1 corresponds to SGHVS and CDR2 to FNYEAQ. The CDR3 contains 13 residues, cysteine and phenylalanine counted. Of the read, only the CDR3 DNA is kept; its 39 bases are in frame from base 1. The trim is 5 bases for V and 5 bases for J, with a gap of 9 bases between the germline ends.

The TCR comes from a human donor in good health (CMV status not recorded). Some clones in this sample may be carry-over from other donors' samples. The sequenced sample was cultured CD8+ T cells from PBMCs, obtained from culture after CMV antigen stimulation. The chain employs TRBV7-6 and TRBJ2-2, and TRBD2 may be the D gene, going by 5 matching bases. The sequenced DNA is TGTGCCAGCAGCGTCGGGGATACCGGGGAGCTGTTTTTT. This sequence encodes CASSVGDTGELFF.